This T cell receptor (beta chain) was recovered during a study of blood T cell repertoires in COVID-19 (TCRdb year 2020). Background on the whole study: The collaborator samples originated in the United States, Italy and Spain and spanned the acute and convalescent phases of COVID-19. The material from the prospective study consisted of cDNA or gDNA derived from T cells, B-cell-depleted T cells, or PBMCs. Deeply sampled blood TCRbeta repertoires from subjects exposed to, actively infected with, or recovered from COVID-19 were included in the dataset. A freely available public database, intended as a resource for researchers studying the immune response to SARS-CoV-2, is where the repertoires were released. The samples were drawn from the first 160 participants of the ongoing ImmuneRACE study and from 950 to 1,500 subjects provided by 6 global collaborators. The sample metadata nearly always contained a de-identified subject ID, COVID-19 status, age in years and sex. HLA class I and class II types, where available, came from metadata supplied by the sample provider rather than from assay-based typing.

The immunoSEQ Assay, a bias-controlled multiplex PCR, was used to amplify TCRbeta CDR3 regions from genomic DNA. The study's processing was this. Nucleated cell counts per sample were estimated from amplification of reference gene primers within the assay. Sequence reads were collapsed and filtered to measure the absolute abundance of every unique TCRbeta CDR3 rearrangement. For each sample, productive Simpson clonality was calculated by taking the square root of Simpson's diversity index across productive rearrangements. The table was pulled from immuneACCESS by TCRdb, which kept in-frame rearrangements only. Such tables lose some clones; where checked, under half of the loss comes from unresolved V genes, and the rest has no known cause. V, J and clone size are taken as reported in that table, and D and trimming were inferred from the DNA itself. The sample yields 200,000 or so clones; approximately 84% were counted once. Roughly 7% of the sample is taken by the ten largest.

Regarding this clone: The clone's antigen remains unknown. Base quality data are lacking; no much larger clone is found one base away.

What the study reported, not specific to this receptor: How much clinical and demographic metadata was included differed by source and by participant, and the metadata was provided uncurated.

Enrolling through a virtual design, the prospective study's participants ranged in age from roughly 18 to 95 years and lived across about two dozen United States geographic areas. Cohort assignment in the prospective study relied on participant-reported clinical history from a screening survey and a study questionnaire. For ImmuneRACE Cohort 3, a participant was defined as recovered based on two consecutive negative NP/OP PCR tests, clearance by a healthcare professional, or resolution of symptoms. In the prospective study, whole blood, serum and a nasopharyngeal or oropharyngeal swab were collected from each participant by mobile phlebotomists. Additional blood draws and questionnaires over an approximately 2-month period could optionally be provided by prospective study participants. Before DNA extraction, prospective study blood samples were shipped either frozen or at room temperature. CDR1 SNHLY and CDR2 FYNNEI are derived from the germline V gene. From cysteine to phenylalanine, the CDR3 is 15 amino acids long. The DNA shown is the 45-base CDR3, in frame from base 1. V loses 2 bases of germline sequence and J loses 7 bases, and the interval between the two ends is 17 bases.

The chain is encoded by TRBV2 joined to TRBJ1-1; a tentative D call is TRBD1 (5 bases match). The sequence derives from a man aged 35 to 55 who had recovered from COVID-19. The source material was PBMCs or T cells enriched from blood (not recorded which). The sequenced DNA: TGTGCCAGCAGTGAATACCCAGGGTCGGATGTTGAAGCTTTCTTT. It codes for CASSEYPGSDVEAFF.